Listed below are T cell receptor beta chains from one sample, sequenced in a study of T cell clones after liver transplantation. Profiled with immunoSEQ multiplex PCR; TCRdb holds only in-frame clones, not every one. The sample contains some 75,000 clones, around 80% of which appear only once. Source: CD4+ T cells from blood, taken before liver transplant. The origin of the receptors is a human donor who received a liver transplant. CDR3s include the opening cysteine and the closing phenylalanine or tryptophan. The D gene is left open where the match is weak. For some rows the clone size is stated as once, few or many, or as a class when expanded; others skip it.

j_gene	abundance	d_gene	v_gene	CDR3nt	CDR3aa
TRBJ2-1	-	TRBD2	TRBV9	TGTGCCAGCAGCGTACTTAGCGGGGGGGACAATGAGCAGTTCTTC	CASSVLSGGDNEQFF
TRBJ2-1	-	TRBD1	TRBV19	TGTGCCAGTAGTACGGCCGGGACAGGGGGCCTGAATGAGCAGTTCTTC	CASSTAGTGGLNEQFF
TRBJ2-7	-	-	TRBV5-1	TGCGCCAGCAGCTCGGGGACTTTTTTCCACCCCAACTCCTACGAGCAGTACTTC	CASSSGTFFHPNSYEQYF
TRBJ2-5	-	-	TRBV5-4	TGTGCCAGCAGCTTGGTTCCGGGGTTGGGAGAGACCCAGTACTTC	CASSLVPGLGETQYF
TRBJ2-1	once	TRBD1	TRBV28	TGTGCCAGCAGACCGGACAGGGTCCACAATGAGCAGTTCTTC	CASRPDRVHNEQFF
TRBJ2-2	-	-	TRBV6-5	TGTGCCAGCAGTGCCCACAGTTCCGGGGAGCTGTTTTTT	CASSAHSSGELFF
TRBJ2-2	-	-	TRBV7-3	TGTGCCAGCAGCTCCAGCGGAGGGGGGAACACCGGGGAGCTGTTTTTT	CASSSSGGGNTGELFF
TRBJ2-1	-	-	TRBV29-1	TGCAGCGCCCTAGTGTTCAATGAGCAGTTCTTC	CSALVFNEQFF
TRBJ1-1	-	TRBD1	TRBV19	TGTGCCAGTAGTCACAAGGGGACAGAGGCTTTCTTT	CASSHKGTEAFF
TRBJ1-2	few	-	TRBV20-1	TGCAGTGCCCAGTATGGTGGCTACACCTTC	CSAQYGGYTF
TRBJ1-2	-	-	TRBV2	TGTGCCAGCAGTGATGGCTCAGAATATGGCTACACCTTC	CASSDGSEYGYTF
TRBJ2-2	once	-	TRBV5-1	TGCGCCAGCAGCTTTGGGCAGGTGAACACCGGGGAGCTGTTTTTT	CASSFGQVNTGELFF
TRBJ1-2	-	TRBD1	TRBV27	TGTGCCAGCAGTTATACCGGGACAGGGAGAGGAGGCTACACCTTC	CASSYTGTGRGGYTF
TRBJ2-2	-	-	TRBV7-2	TGTGCCAGCAGCTTAGCGGGGGCCGCCACCGGGGAGCTGTTTTTT	CASSLAGAATGELFF
TRBJ2-4	-	-	TRBV28	TGTGCCAGCAGTTTATTAGGGCTAGCCAAAAACATTCAGTACTTC	CASSLLGLAKNIQYF
TRBJ2-5	-	-	TRBV7-2	TGTGCCAGCAGCTTACCGGCACTTGAGACCCAGTACTTC	CASSLPALETQYF
TRBJ1-5	-	-	TRBV27	TGTGCCAGCAGTTTGGTAGGGGCTGGTCCCCAGCATTTT	CASSLVGAGPQHF
TRBJ2-1	-	-	TRBV6-5	TGTGTCAGCAGTTACATGGACGGCTACAATGAGCAGTTCTTC	CVSSYMDGYNEQFF
TRBJ1-3	-	-	TRBV11-2	TGTGCCAGCACCGCGGGTCCGGGAGAAAACACCATATATTTT	CASTAGPGENTIYF
TRBJ2-7	few	-	TRBV10-3	TGTGCCATCAGTGTGCTCCGGGACGGTGACTACGAGCAGTACTTC	CAISVLRDGDYEQYF
TRBJ2-1	-	-	TRBV5-6	TGTGCCAGCAGCTTGGGAGGACCGCGTAATTCCTACAATGAGCAGTTCTTC	CASSLGGPRNSYNEQFF